This TCR beta chain was captured in a study of T-cell memory formation after mild COVID-19. The CDR3 loop spans 17 amino acids. Germline V gene lookup returns CDR1 SGHRS and CDR2 YFSETQ. V dropped 0 bases and J dropped 4 bases, with 14 bases sitting between them. One entry per CDR3 protein, called by TCRdb with MiXCR from the 5' RACE reads. The sample carries about 260,000 distinct CDR3 sequences, 15% to 20% recorded once. The sample was PBMCs or a T cell subset sorted from them (not recorded which). V and J are TRBV5-1 and TRBJ2-6, with no clear D. This clonotype was obtained from a man aged 18 to 29 who had mild COVID-19 (a few samples of this study predate the infection). Cell type and time point are not known. The CDR3 DNA reads as TGCGCCAGCAGCTTGGTACCGGTGGAAGGAGGGGCCAACGTCCTGACTTTC. Protein: CASSLVPVEGGANVLTF.